These 29 T cell receptor beta chains were sequenced from one sample in a study of OX40 agonist ivuxolimab in advanced cancers. The repertoire was sequenced with immunoSEQ multiplex PCR; TCRdb's copy has only in-frame clones and lacks some. The sample has roughly 50,000 clones, approximately 89% seen once. The material was CD4+ or CD8+ T cells sorted from blood, obtained in a trial of the OX40 agonist ivuxolimab. The receptor source for this set is an adult with an advanced solid tumor such as melanoma, head and neck, liver or kidney cancer.

This chain connects TRBV6-5 to TRBJ2-5; D might be TRBD1 (5 bases). With 6 bases removed from V and 5 bases from J, the gap between germline ends came to 13 bases. Germline V gene sequence: CDR1 MNHEY, CDR2 SVGAGI. The CDR3 loop spans 13 amino acids. DNA for the CDR3: TGTGCCAGCAGCCCCAGGGTTCAGGAGACCCAGTACTTC. Translation gives CASSPRVQETQYF.

This clone was detected only once. The genes are TRBV18 and TRBJ2-3; D might be TRBD1 (6 bases). The length of the CDR3 is 16 residues. V was pared by 4 bases and J by 2 bases, with 16 bases between. Per the germline V gene, CDR1 is KGHSH and CDR2 is LQKENI. CDR3 residues: CASSLPRGGPTDTQYF. The CDR3 DNA reads as TGTGCCAGCTCACTTCCTAGAGGGGGACCCACAGATACGCAGTATTTT. Drawing the rest from reference TRBV18 and TRBJ2-3, the complete variable domain is NAGVMQNPRHLVRRRGQEARLRCSPMKGHSHVYWYRQLPEEGLKFMVYLQKENIIDESGMPKERFSAEFPKEGPSILRIQQVVRGDSAAYFCASSLPRGGPTDTQYFGPGTRLTVL.

V usage is TRBV6-5 and J usage is TRBJ1-1; perhaps TRBD1 as D (5 bases). Trimming left V 2 bases short and J 3 bases short, with 7 bases between. Per germline, CDR1 MNHEY and CDR2 SVGAGI. The CDR3 has 13 amino acids. CDR3 DNA: TGTGCCAGCAGTTACCCGGGGCACACTGAAGCTTTCTTT. This codes for CASSYPGHTEAFF.

The rearrangement joins TRBV19 to TRBJ1-1; D call uncertain. Trimming removed 5 bases from V and 0 bases from J, with 10 bases in between. The CDR3 extends over 14 amino acids. Germline loops: CDR1 LNHDA, CDR2 SQIVND (reference sequence). The CDR3 reads CASSLTNMNTEAFF. The CDR3 nucleotides are TGTGCCAGTAGTCTGACAAATATGAACACTGAAGCTTTCTTT.

The chain combines TRBV4-3 with TRBJ2-7; TRBD2 aligns across 11 bases. The CDR3 sequence is 16 residues long. V shed 4 bases, J shed 2 bases, and the junction held 7 bases outside the gene matches. Germline V CDR1 and CDR2: LGHNA, YSLEER. CDR3 residues: CASSLLAGGRAYEQYF. In nucleotides, the CDR3 is TGCGCCAGCAGCCTCTTAGCGGGAGGGAGAGCCTACGAGCAGTACTTC.

This CDR3 is CASSYSSANEQYF. CDR3 bases: TGTGCCAGCAGTTACTCTTCGGCGAACGAGCAGTACTTC. The chain uses TRBV6-5 and TRBJ2-7; D call uncertain. The germline V gene has CDR1 MNHEY and CDR2 SVGAGI. Trimming removed 0 bases at V and 5 bases at J, with 8 bases between. This CDR3 is 13 amino acids long.

The gene calls are TRBV6-5 and TRBJ2-7; D may match TRBD1 or TRBD2 (5 bases each). This CDR3 has 14 amino acids. CDR1 and CDR2 from the germline V gene are MNHEY and SVGAGI. Trimming stripped 7 bases from V and 4 bases from J, with 17 bases between. The CDR3 DNA is TGTGCCAGCATCTCGGGGCCTGCTGGTTACGAGCAGTACTTC. Translation gives CASISGPAGYEQYF.

J is TRBJ2-7 and V is TRBV5-5; the D gene could be TRBD1 or TRBD2 (6 bases each). The germline gives CDR1 SGHKS, CDR2 YYEKEE (reference sequence). The CDR3 is 15 residues long. V gave up 4 bases and J gave up 0 bases, with 14 bases separating them. CDR3 residues: CASSPPGAHSYEQYF. As DNA, the CDR3 is TGTGCCAGCAGCCCCCCGGGGGCTCACTCCTACGAGCAGTACTTC. Using reference TRBV5-5 and TRBJ2-7 for the parts outside the CDR3, the full variable domain is DAGVTQSPTHLIKTRGQQVTLRCSPISGHKSVSWYQQVLGQGPQFIFQYYEKEERGRGNFPDRFSARQFPNYSSELNVNALLLGDSALYLCASSPPGAHSYEQYFGPGTRLTVT.

The chain has TRBV27 and TRBJ2-3, with 7 bases matching TRBD2. Germline V CDR1 and CDR2: MNHEY, SMNVEV (reference sequence). The length of the CDR3 is 17 residues. The V segment lost 4 bases and the J segment 0 bases; nucleotides outside the gene matches: 10. As DNA, the CDR3 is TGTGCCAGCAGTTCACTTCTCTCTAGCGGAAGCACAGATACGCAGTATTTT. This codes for CASSSLLSSGSTDTQYF.

The V gene is TRBV5-6, the J gene TRBJ2-7; possible D gene TRBD1, 5 bases. Germline V gene data show CDR1 as SGHDT and CDR2 as YYEEEE. This CDR3 spans 14 amino acids. V lost 3 bases to trimming and J lost 4 bases, with 14 bases between them. The CDR3 protein is CASSSDTLGYEQYF. The CDR3 DNA follows: TGTGCCAGCAGCTCGGACACGCTAGGGTACGAGCAGTACTTC.

The gene calls are TRBV9 and TRBJ1-6; the D gene is possibly TRBD1 (5 bases). CDR3 length: 14 residues. Trimming removed 0 bases from V and 10 bases from J, with 11 bases in between. Germline loops: CDR1 SGDLS, CDR2 YYNGEE. This CDR3 is CASSVGAGLSPLHF. The CDR3 nucleotides are TGTGCCAGCAGCGTAGGGGCAGGGTTATCACCCCTCCACTTT. Drawing the rest from reference TRBV9 and TRBJ1-6, the complete variable domain is DSGVTQTPKHLITATGQRVTLRCSPRSGDLSVYWYQQSLDQGLQFLIQYYNGEERAKGNILERFSAQQFPDLHSELNLSSLELGDSALYFCASSVGAGLSPLHFGNGTRLTVT.

The sample holds a few counts of this clone. The chain employs TRBV29-1 and TRBJ1-2, with a possible D match to TRBD1 (6 bases). The CDR3 totals 15 residues. CDR1 and CDR2 from the germline V gene are SQVTM and ANQGSEA. Trimming left V 1 base short and J 5 bases short, with 17 bases between. CDR3 sequence (DNA): TGCAGCGTTGAAGTGGAGTGGGGGCAGAAGTATGGCTACACCTTC. Encoded protein: CSVEVEWGQKYGYTF. Full variable domain (remainder filled in from reference TRBV29-1 and TRBJ1-2): SAVISQKPSRDICQRGTSLTIQCQVDSQVTMMFWYRQQPGQSLTLIATANQGSEATYESGFVIDKFPISRPNLTFSTLTVSNMSPEDSSIYLCSVEVEWGQKYGYTFGSGTRLTVV.

The CDR3 protein is CASRRPGTSEETQYF. The CDR3 region has the DNA TGTGCCAGTCGTCGGCCAGGGACTAGCGAAGAGACCCAGTACTTC. The V and J genes are TRBV19 and TRBJ2-5; TRBD2 matches 10 bases. Germline lookup yields CDR1 LNHDA and CDR2 SQIVND (reference sequence). V lost 8 bases, J lost 3 bases, and 9 bases stayed unmatched. The CDR3 covers 15 residues.

This sequence joins TRBV9 and TRBJ2-1; 9 nucleotides agree with TRBD1. After removal of 2 bases from V and 1 base from J, the junction contained 22 bases not matched to a gene. Germline V gene lookup returns CDR1 SGDLS and CDR2 YYNGEE. The CDR3 extends over 22 amino acids. The CDR3: CASSVPTHPGQGQFESYNEQFF. CDR3 nucleotides: TGTGCCAGCAGCGTGCCCACGCATCCGGGACAGGGACAATTTGAGTCCTACAATGAGCAGTTCTTC.

This chain links TRBV7-3 with TRBJ2-2; D could derive from TRBD1 or TRBD2 (5 bases each). Trimming took 3 bases from V and 9 from J, leaving 17 bases between them. The CDR3 runs 15 residues. The V gene's germline CDR1 is SGHTA and CDR2 FQGTGA. CDR3 in amino acids: CASSFGTASGWELFF. In DNA, the CDR3 is TGTGCCAGCAGCTTTGGGACGGCAAGCGGCTGGGAGCTGTTTTTT.

The chain links TRBV7-6 to TRBJ1-5, with D perhaps TRBD1 (5 bases). Germline V CDR1 and CDR2: SGHVS, FNYEAQ. This CDR3 region has 15 residues. V shed 0 bases and J shed 5 bases, with 11 bases lying between them. DNA for the CDR3: TGTGCCAGCAGCTTAGCTTTAGGGGAGTATCAGCCCCAGCATTTT. This encodes CASSLALGEYQPQHF.

This chain links TRBV11-2 with TRBJ2-3, with D unclear. Trimming left V 5 bases short and J 1 base short, with 10 bases between. The CDR3 totals 14 residues. Germline V gene sequence: CDR1 SGHAT, CDR2 FQNNGV. CDR3 loop: CASSLYAGTDTQYF. The CDR3 DNA follows: TGTGCCAGCAGCCTGTACGCTGGCACAGATACGCAGTATTTT.

As DNA, the CDR3 is TGTGCCAGCAGCTTAGACGGGTTCGGGGAGCTGTTTTTT. Translating it yields CASSLDGFGELFF. The rearrangement joins TRBV11-3 to TRBJ2-2; D remains ambiguous. Germline V gene sequence: CDR1 SGHNT, CDR2 YENEEA. V lost 0 bases, J lost 7 bases, and 6 bases lay in between. The CDR3 runs to 13 residues. Together with reference TRBV11-3 and TRBJ2-2, the CDR3 gives the full variable domain: EAGVVQSPRYKIIEKKQPVAFWCNPISGHNTLYWYLQNLGQGPELLIRYENEEAVDDSQLPKDRFSAERLKGVDSTLKIQPAELGDSAVYLCASSLDGFGELFFGEGSRLTVL.

This chain links TRBV5-1 with TRBJ2-3, with D maybe TRBD1 (6 bases). The CDR3 sequence is 15 residues long. Looked up from germline, CDR1 is SGHRS and CDR2 is YFSETQ. Trimming shortened V by 4 bases and J by 1 base, and 13 bases separated the two germline ends. The CDR3 DNA is TGCGCCAGCAGCCCCCCGACAGGCCGCACAGATACGCAGTATTTT. It is translated as CASSPPTGRTDTQYF.

This clone was picked up one time. V gene TRBV28 combines with J gene TRBJ2-5, with 11 bases aligning to TRBD1. The CDR3 is 15 amino acids. Germline V gives CDR1 MDHEN, CDR2 SYDVKM. Germline trimming cut 5 bases from V and 5 bases from J; bases unmatched to any gene: 7. The CDR3 region is CASSTDRGPSETQYF. For the CDR3, the DNA is TGTGCCAGCAGTACGGACAGGGGGCCTTCGGAGACCCAGTACTTC.

The chain combines TRBV4-1 with TRBJ2-7, with 10 bases matching TRBD1. V was pared by 4 bases and J by 4 bases, with 4 bases of the junction left unmatched. This CDR3 is built from 14 residues. CDR1 is MGHRA, CDR2 YSYEKL, per germline. The CDR3 loop reads CASSPRQGAYEQYF. As DNA, the CDR3 is TGCGCCAGCAGCCCCCGACAGGGGGCATACGAGCAGTACTTC.

The rearrangement joins TRBV4-1 to TRBJ1-5, with D hard to call. V shed 1 base and J shed 2 bases, with 9 bases lying between them. The CDR3 is 15 amino acids. CDR1 is MGHRA, CDR2 YSYEKL, per germline. The CDR3 sequence is CASSQVGGGNQPQHF. CDR3 DNA sequence: TGCGCCAGCAGCCAAGTTGGCGGGGGCAATCAGCCCCAGCATTTT.

The chain carries TRBV19 and TRBJ1-5, with a tentative D call TRBD1 (5 bases). V lost 8 bases and J 7 bases, leaving 21 bases between the germline ends. Per the germline V gene, CDR1 is LNHDA and CDR2 is SQIVND (reference sequence). CDR3 length: 15 residues. CDR3 sequence (DNA): TGTGCCAGTGGGGATATGGACAAACCCAACCAGCCCCAGCATTTT. Amino acids: CASGDMDKPNQPQHF.

The chain recombines TRBV29-1 with TRBJ2-7; D is possibly TRBD1 or TRBD2 (6 bases each). This CDR3 has 14 amino acids. Trimming cost V 7 bases and J 6 bases, with 22 bases left between them. The germline CDR1 and CDR2 sequences are SQVTM and ANQGSEA. The CDR3 nucleotides are TGCAGCGGGTCCGGGGGCCCCCAGGCGAGCGAGCAGTACTTC. Translation: CSGSGGPQASEQYF.

This rearrangement joins TRBV6-5 to TRBJ2-5, with D possibly TRBD2 on 6 matching bases. Trimming stripped 6 bases from V and 5 bases from J, with 16 bases between. The CDR3 has 14 amino acids. Germline CDR1 is MNHEY and CDR2 is SVGAGI. The CDR3 loop is CASSRPEEGETQYF. CDR3 nucleotides: TGTGCCAGCAGCCGCCCAGAGGAGGGGGAGACCCAGTACTTC.

This clone was seen just once. The rearrangement uses TRBV29-1 and TRBJ2-5; D tentatively fits TRBD1 or TRBD2 (6 bases each). The germline V gene encodes CDR1 SQVTM and CDR2 ANQGSEA. The CDR3 has 15 residues. Trimming cost V 0 bases and J 0 bases, with 11 bases left between them. The CDR3 loop is CSVEDVRGDQETQYF. The CDR3 coding sequence is TGCAGCGTTGAAGACGTTAGGGGGGACCAAGAGACCCAGTACTTC. Together with reference TRBV29-1 and TRBJ2-5, the CDR3 gives the full variable domain: SAVISQKPSRDICQRGTSLTIQCQVDSQVTMMFWYRQQPGQSLTLIATANQGSEATYESGFVIDKFPISRPNLTFSTLTVSNMSPEDSSIYLCSVEDVRGDQETQYFGPGTRLLVL.

Regarding this clone: This specimen includes other DNA sequences encoding the same CDR3. The V and J genes are TRBV27 and TRBJ2-5; 7 bases agree with TRBD2. Germline-derived CDR1 and CDR2 are MNHEY and SMNVEV (reference sequence). J was trimmed by 2 bases and V by 3 bases; bases with no gene match: 3. The CDR3 is made up of 14 amino acids. In DNA form, the CDR3 reads TGTGCCAGCAGTTTGTGGGGGGGACAAGAGACCCAGTACTTC. This sequence encodes CASSLWGGQETQYF.

The CDR3 coding sequence is TGTGCCAGCAGTTACGAACAGGGGGATACGCAGTATTTT. Its translation: CASSYEQGDTQYF. The chain employs TRBV6-5 and TRBJ2-3, with 7 bases fitting TRBD1. V gave up 2 bases and J gave up 6 bases; unmatched junction bases: 2. Germline assignment: CDR1 MNHEY and CDR2 SVGAGI. This CDR3 has 13 residues.

V is TRBV19 and J is TRBJ1-5; D possibly corresponds to TRBD1 (6 bases). CDR1 and CDR2 from the germline V gene are LNHDA and SQIVND (reference sequence). CDR3 length equals 13 residues. V was shortened by 5 bases and J by 5 bases, with 10 bases between the two germline ends. In nucleotides, the CDR3 is TGTGCCAGTAGTGGACAGCCCTATCAGCCCCAGCATTTT. This translates into CASSGQPYQPQHF.